This TCR beta chain derives from a study of cytomegalovirus exposure and HLA in healthy donors. There are a few counts of this clone. The antigen remains undetermined. It was with 60 Vbeta and 13 Jbeta primers that the PCR ran. Assay used: immunoSEQ multiplex PCR; TCRdb lists only in-frame clones, some missing. The sample includes roughly 130,000 clones, about 8.5% of them seen just once. Germline CDR1 and CDR2: LNHDA and SQIVND (reference sequence). The V end was cut by 6 bases, the J end by 3 bases, with 8 bases between. This CDR3 region has 12 residues. Broader study findings: The records held CMV serostatus as the only immune exposure information. The study reported that TCR beta sequences accurately predicted HLA-A and HLA-B alleles in most subjects.

The gene calls are TRBV19 and TRBJ1-2, with a possible D match to TRBD1 (5 bases). The origin of this receptor is a man aged 35 to 55 in good health and CMV-seronegative. Material for sequencing was PBMCs. The CDR3 bases are TGTGCCAGTAGCGACAGCTACTATGGCTACACCTTC. This codes for CASSDSYYGYTF.